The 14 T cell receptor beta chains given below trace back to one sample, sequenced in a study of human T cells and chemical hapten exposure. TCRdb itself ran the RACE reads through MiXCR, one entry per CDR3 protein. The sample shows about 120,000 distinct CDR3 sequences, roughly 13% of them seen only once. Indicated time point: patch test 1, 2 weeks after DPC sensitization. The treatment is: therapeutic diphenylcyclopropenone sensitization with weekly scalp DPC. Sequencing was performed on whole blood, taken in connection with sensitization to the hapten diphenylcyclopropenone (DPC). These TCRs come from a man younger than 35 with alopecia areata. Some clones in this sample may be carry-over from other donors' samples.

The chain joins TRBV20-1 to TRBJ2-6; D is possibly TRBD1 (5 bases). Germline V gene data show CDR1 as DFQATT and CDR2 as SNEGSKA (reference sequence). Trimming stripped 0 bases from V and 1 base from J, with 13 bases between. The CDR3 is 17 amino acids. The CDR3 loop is CSAREPGWRSGANVLTF. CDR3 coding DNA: TGCAGTGCTAGAGAGCCAGGGTGGAGATCTGGGGCCAACGTCCTGACTTTC.

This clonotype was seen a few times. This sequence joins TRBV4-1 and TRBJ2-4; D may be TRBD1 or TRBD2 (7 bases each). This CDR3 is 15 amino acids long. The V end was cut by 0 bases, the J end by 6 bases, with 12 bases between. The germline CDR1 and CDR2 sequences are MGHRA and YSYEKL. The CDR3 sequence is CASSQETGRGNIQYF. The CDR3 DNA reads TGCGCCAGCAGCCAAGAGACAGGGAGGGGAAACATTCAGTACTTC.

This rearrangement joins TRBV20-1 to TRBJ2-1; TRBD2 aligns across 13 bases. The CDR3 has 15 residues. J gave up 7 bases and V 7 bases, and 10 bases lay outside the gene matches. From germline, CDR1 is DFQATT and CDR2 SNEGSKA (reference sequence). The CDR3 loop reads CSVPWGLAGKNEQFF. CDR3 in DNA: TGCAGTGTTCCCTGGGGACTAGCGGGGAAGAATGAGCAGTTCTTC.

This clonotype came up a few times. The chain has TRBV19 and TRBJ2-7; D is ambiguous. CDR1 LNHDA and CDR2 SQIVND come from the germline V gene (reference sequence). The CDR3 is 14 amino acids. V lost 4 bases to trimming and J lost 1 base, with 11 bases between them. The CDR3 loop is CASSNPGLSYEQYF. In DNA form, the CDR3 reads TGTGCCAGTAGTAACCCGGGTCTTTCCTACGAGCAGTACTTC.

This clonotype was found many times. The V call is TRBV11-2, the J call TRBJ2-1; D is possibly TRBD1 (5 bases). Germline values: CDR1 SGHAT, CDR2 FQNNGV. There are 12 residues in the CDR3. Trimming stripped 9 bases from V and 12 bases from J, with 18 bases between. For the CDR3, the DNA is TGTGCCAGTGGAAGGGGCCCCTCGGGGCAGTTCTTC. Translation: CASGRGPSGQFF. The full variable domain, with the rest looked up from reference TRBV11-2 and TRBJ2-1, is EAGVAQSPRYKIIEKRQSVAFWCNPISGHATLYWYQQILGQGPKLLIQFQNNGVVDDSQLPKDRFSAERLKGVDSTLKIQPAKLEDSAVYLCASGRGPSGQFFGPGTRLTVL.

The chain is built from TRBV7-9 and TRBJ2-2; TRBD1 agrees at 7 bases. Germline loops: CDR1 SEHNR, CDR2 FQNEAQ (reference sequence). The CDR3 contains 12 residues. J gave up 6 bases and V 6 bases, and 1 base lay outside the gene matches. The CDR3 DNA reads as TGTGCCAGCAGGGGACAGCCCGGGGAGCTGTTTTTT. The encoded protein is CASRGQPGELFF.

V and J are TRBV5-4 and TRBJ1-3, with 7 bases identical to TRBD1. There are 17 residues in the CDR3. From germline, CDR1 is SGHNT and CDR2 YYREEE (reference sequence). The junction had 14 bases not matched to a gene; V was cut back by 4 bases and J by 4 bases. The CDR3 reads CASSGPGQTSFGNTIYF. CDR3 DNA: TGTGCCAGCAGCGGACCGGGACAGACCTCTTTCGGAAACACCATATATTTT.

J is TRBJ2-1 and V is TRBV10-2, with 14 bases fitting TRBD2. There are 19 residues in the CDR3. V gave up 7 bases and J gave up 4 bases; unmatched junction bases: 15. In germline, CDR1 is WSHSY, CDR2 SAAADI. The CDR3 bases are TGCGCCAGCAACGATACCCGACTAGCGGGGGGGCTTGGGTACAATGAGCAGTTCTTC. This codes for CASNDTRLAGGLGYNEQFF.

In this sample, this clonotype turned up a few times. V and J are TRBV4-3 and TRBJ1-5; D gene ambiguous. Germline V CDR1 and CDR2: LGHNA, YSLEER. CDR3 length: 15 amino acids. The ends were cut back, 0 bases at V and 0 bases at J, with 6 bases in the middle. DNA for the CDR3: TGCGCCAGCAGCCAAGATTTGACTAGCAATCAGCCCCAGCATTTT. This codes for CASSQDLTSNQPQHF.

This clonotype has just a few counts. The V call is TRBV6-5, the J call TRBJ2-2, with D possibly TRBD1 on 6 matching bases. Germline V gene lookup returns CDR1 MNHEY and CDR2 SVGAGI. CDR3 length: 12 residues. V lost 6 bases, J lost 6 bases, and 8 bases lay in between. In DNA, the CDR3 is TGTGCCAGCAGCTACAGGGCCGGGGAGCTGTTTTTT. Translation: CASSYRAGELFF.

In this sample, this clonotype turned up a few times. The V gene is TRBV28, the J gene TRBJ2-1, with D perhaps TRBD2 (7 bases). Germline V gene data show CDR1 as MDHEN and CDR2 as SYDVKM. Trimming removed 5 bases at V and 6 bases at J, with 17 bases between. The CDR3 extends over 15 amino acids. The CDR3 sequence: CASSEGGAGGNEQFF. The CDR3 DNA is TGTGCCAGCAGTGAGGGGGGGGCTGGTGGCAATGAGCAGTTCTTC.

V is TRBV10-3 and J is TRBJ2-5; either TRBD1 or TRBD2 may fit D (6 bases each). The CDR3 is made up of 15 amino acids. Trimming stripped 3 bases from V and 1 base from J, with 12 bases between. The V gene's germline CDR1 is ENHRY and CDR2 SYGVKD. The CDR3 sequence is CAISEGRTAQETQYF. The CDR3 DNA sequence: TGTGCCATCAGTGAAGGGAGGACAGCCCAAGAGACCCAGTACTTC.

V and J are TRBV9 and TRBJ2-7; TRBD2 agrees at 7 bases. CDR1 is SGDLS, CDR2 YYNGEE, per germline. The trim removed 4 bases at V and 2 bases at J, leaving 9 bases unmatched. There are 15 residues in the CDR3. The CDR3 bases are TGTGCCAGCAGCCCCCAGTCGGGGGGTACCTACGAGCAGTACTTC. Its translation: CASSPQSGGTYEQYF. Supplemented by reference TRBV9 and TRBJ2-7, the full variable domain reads DSGVTQTPKHLITATGQRVTLRCSPRSGDLSVYWYQQSLDQGLQFLIQYYNGEERAKGNILERFSAQQFPDLHSELNLSSLELGDSALYFCASSPQSGGTYEQYFGPGTRLTVT.

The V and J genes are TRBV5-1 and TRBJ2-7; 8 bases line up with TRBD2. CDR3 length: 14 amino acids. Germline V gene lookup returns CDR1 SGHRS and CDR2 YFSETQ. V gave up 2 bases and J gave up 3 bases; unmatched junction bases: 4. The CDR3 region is CASSFSGAIYEQYF. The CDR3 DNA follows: TGCGCCAGCAGCTTTAGCGGGGCAATCTACGAGCAGTACTTC.